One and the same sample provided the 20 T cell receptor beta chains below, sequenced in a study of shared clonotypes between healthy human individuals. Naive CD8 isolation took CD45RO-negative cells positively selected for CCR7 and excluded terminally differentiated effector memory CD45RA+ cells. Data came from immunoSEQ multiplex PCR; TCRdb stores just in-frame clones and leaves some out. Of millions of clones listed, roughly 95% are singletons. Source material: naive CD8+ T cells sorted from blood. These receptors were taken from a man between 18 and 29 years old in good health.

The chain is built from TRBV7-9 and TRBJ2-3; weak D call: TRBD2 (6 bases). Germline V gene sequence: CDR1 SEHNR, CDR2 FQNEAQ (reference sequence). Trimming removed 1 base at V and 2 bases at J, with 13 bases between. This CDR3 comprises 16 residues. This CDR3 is CASSLGHAGPTDTQYF. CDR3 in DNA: TGTGCCAGCAGCTTAGGTCACGCGGGGCCCACAGATACGCAGTATTTT.

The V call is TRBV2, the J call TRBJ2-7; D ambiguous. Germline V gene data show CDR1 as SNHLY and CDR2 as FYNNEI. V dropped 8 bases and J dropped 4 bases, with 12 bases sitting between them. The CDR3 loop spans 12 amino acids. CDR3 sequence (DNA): TGTGCCAGCGCGGTGAGATTATACGAGCAGTACTTC. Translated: CASAVRLYEQYF. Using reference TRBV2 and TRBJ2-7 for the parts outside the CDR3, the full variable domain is EPEVTQTPSHQVTQMGQEVILRCVPISNHLYFYWYRQILGQKVEFLVSFYNNEISEKSEIFDDQFSVERPDGSNFTLKIRSTKLEDSAMYFCASAVRLYEQYFGPGTRLTVT.

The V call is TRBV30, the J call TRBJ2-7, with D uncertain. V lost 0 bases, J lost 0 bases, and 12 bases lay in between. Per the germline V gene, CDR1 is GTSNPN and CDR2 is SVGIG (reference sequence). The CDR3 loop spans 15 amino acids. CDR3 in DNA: TGTGCCTGGAGTGTATTTGGTGACTTCTCCTACGAGCAGTACTTC. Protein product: CAWSVFGDFSYEQYF. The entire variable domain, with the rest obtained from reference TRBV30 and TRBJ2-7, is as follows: SQTIHQWPATLVQPVGSPLSLECTVEGTSNPNLYWYRQAAGRGLQLLFYSVGIGQISSEVPQNLSASRPQDRQFILSSKKLLLSDSGFYLCAWSVFGDFSYEQYFGPGTRLTVT.

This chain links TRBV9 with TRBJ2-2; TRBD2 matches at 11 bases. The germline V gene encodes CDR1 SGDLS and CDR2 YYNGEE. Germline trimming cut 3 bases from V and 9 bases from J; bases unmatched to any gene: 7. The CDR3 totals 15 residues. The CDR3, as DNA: TGTGCCAGCAGCGCTAGCGGGGGGCCAGAGTGGGAGCTGTTTTTT. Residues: CASSASGGPEWELFF.

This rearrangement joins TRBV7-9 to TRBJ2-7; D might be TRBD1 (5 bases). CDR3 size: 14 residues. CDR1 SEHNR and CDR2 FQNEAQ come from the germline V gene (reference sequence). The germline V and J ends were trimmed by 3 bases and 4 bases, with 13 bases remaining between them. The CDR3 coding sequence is TGTGCCAGCAGCTTCGTGGGGCAGGGTTACGAGCAGTACTTC. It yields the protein CASSFVGQGYEQYF.

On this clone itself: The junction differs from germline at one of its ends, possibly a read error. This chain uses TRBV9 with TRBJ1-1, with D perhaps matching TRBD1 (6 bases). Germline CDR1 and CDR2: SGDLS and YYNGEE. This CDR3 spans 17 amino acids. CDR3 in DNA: TGTGCCAGCAGCCCTCCAACGGGGGCCAATTGGAACCCTGAAGCTTTCTTT. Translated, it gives CASSPPTGANWNPEAFF. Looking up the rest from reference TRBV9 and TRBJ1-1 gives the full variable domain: DSGVTQTPKHLITATGQRVTLRCSPRSGDLSVYWYQQSLDQGLQFLIQYYNGEERAKGNILERFSAQQFPDLHSELNLSSLELGDSALYFCASSPPTGANWNPEAFFGQGTRLTVV.

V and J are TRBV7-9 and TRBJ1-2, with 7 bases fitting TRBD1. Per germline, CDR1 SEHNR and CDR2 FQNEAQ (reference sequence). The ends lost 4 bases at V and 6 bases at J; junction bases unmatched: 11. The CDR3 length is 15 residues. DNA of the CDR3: TGTGCCAGCAGCTCGACAGGGCTGGGGACTCATGGCTACACCTTC. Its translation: CASSSTGLGTHGYTF.

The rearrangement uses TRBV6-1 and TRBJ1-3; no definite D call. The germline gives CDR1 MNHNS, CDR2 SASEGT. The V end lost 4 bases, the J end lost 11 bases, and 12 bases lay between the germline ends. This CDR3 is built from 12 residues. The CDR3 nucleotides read TGTGCCAGCAGTGGAAACACCGTATCCATATATTTT. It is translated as CASSGNTVSIYF.

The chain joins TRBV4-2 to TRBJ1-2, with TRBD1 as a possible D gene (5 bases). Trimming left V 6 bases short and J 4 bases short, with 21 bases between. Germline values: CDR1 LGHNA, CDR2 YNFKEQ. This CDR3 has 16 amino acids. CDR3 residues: CASRKGTEDYLYGYTF. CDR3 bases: TGTGCCAGCAGGAAGGGGACGGAGGATTATCTCTATGGCTACACCTTC.

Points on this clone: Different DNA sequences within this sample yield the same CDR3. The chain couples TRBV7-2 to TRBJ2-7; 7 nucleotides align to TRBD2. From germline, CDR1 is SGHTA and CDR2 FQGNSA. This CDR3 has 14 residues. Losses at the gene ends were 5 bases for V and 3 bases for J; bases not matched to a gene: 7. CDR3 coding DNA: TGTGCCAGCAGCCCCCCTGGGGGGGGCTACGAGCAGTACTTC. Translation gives CASSPPGGGYEQYF.

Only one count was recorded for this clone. The CDR3 DNA reads as TGTGCCAGCTCGCCCGAATTTCAGTCAGATACGCAGTATTTT. Protein product: CASSPEFQSDTQYF. The chain joins TRBV6-1 to TRBJ2-3, with D uncertain. CDR3 length: 14 amino acids. With 8 bases removed from V and 4 bases from J, the gap between germline ends came to 16 bases. Per germline, CDR1 MNHNS and CDR2 SASEGT.

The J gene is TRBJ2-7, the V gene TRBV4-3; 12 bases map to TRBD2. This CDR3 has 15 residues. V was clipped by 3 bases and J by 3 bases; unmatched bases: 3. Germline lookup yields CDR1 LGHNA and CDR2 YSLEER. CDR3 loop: CASSHWTSGNYEQYF. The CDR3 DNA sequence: TGCGCCAGCAGCCATTGGACTAGCGGGAACTACGAGCAGTACTTC.

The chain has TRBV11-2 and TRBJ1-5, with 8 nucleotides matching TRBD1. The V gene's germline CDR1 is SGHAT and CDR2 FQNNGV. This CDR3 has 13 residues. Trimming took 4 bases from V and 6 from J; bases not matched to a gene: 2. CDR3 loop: CASSYDRGQPQHF. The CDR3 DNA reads TGTGCCAGCAGCTACGACAGGGGTCAGCCCCAGCATTTT.

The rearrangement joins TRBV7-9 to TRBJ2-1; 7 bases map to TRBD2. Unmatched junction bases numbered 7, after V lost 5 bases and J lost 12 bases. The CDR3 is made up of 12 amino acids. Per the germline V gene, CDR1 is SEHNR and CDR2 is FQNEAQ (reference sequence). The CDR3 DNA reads TGTGCCAGCAGCACACCTAGCGGACTGCAGTTCTTC. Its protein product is CASSTPSGLQFF.

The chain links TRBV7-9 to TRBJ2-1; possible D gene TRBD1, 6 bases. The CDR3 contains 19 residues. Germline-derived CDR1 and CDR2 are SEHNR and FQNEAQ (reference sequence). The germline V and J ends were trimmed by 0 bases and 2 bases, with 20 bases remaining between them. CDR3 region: CASSLAGAYGPGPYNEQFF. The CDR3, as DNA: TGTGCCAGCAGCTTAGCGGGGGCCTACGGGCCTGGACCCTACAATGAGCAGTTCTTC.

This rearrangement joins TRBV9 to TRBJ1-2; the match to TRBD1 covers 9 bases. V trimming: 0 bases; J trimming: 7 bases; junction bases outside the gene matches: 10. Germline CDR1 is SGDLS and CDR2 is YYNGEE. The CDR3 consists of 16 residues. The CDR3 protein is CASSVGDSGQGPGYTF. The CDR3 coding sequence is TGTGCCAGCAGCGTAGGGGACTCGGGACAGGGTCCTGGCTACACCTTC.

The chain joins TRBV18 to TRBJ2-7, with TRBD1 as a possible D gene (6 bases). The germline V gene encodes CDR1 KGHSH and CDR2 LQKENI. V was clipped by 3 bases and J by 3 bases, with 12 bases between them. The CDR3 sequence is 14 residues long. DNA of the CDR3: TGTGCCAGCTCACCTGACACAGGGAGCTACGAGCAGTACTTC. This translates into CASSPDTGSYEQYF.

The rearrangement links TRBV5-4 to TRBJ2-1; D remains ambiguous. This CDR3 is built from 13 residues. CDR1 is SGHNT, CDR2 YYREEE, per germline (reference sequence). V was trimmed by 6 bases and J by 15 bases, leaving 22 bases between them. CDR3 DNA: TGTGCCAGCACCGATCAAACCGGATTATCGCGGTTCTTC. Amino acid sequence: CASTDQTGLSRFF. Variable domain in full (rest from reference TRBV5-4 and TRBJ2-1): ETGVTQSPTHLIKTRGQQVTLRCSSQSGHNTVSWYQQALGQGPQFIFQYYREEENGRGNFPPRFSGLQFPNYSSELNVNALELDDSALYLCASTDQTGLSRFFGPGTRLTVL.

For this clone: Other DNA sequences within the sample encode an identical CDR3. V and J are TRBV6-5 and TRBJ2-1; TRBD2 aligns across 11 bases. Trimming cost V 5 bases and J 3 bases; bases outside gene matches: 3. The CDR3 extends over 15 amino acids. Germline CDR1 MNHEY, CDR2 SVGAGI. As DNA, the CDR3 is TGTGCCAGCAGTCTCGGGACTAGCGGCTACAATGAGCAGTTCTTC. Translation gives CASSLGTSGYNEQFF.

CDR3 bases: TGTGCCAGCAGCCCCCTAGATGAGCAGTACTTC. Its protein product is CASSPLDEQYF. The rearrangement links TRBV7-9 to TRBJ2-4; D ambiguous. The length of the CDR3 is 11 residues. Germline V CDR1 and CDR2: SEHNR, FQNEAQ (reference sequence). The germline V and J ends were trimmed by 5 bases and 13 bases, with 12 bases remaining between them.